The next 26 T cell receptor beta chains were all read from a single sample in a study of beta chain features in type 1 diabetes. Sequenced material consisted of expressed TCRB transcripts (all of the isolated RNA was reverse transcribed). The assay was immunoSEQ multiplex PCR, and TCRdb's table has in-frame clones only and misses some. Among 200,000 to 250,000 clones listed, approximately 11% were seen once. Sequencing was performed on central memory CD4+ T cells from blood. Source of these receptors: a man younger than 30 in good health.

The rearrangement links TRBV14 to TRBJ2-3, with D tentatively TRBD2 (5 bases). This CDR3 spans 13 amino acids. Germline loops: CDR1 SGHDN, CDR2 FVKESK. The V end was cut by 4 bases, the J end by 5 bases, with 10 bases between. CDR3 nucleotide sequence: TGTGCCAGCAGCCCCCACCGGGGAGATACGCAGTATTTT. Amino acid sequence: CASSPHRGDTQYF.

This clone has a count of ten or more. The genes are TRBV7-2 and TRBJ2-3; D remains ambiguous. V lost 5 bases and J 7 bases, leaving 10 bases between the germline ends. The CDR3 is made up of 12 amino acids. Per germline, CDR1 SGHTA and CDR2 FQGNSA. In DNA, the CDR3 is TGTGCCAGCAGCACCCTATCGAATACGCAGTATTTT. Translating gives CASSTLSNTQYF.

V is TRBV25-1 and J is TRBJ1-1; D not resolved. CDR1 MGHDK and CDR2 SYGVNS come from the germline V gene. This CDR3 is 14 amino acids long. V dropped 3 bases and J dropped 5 bases, with 13 bases sitting between them. The CDR3 spells CASSDTGRLTEAFF. The CDR3 nucleotides read TGTGCCAGCAGTGATACGGGGAGGCTAACTGAAGCTTTCTTT.

This clone was counted between two and nine times. This chain connects TRBV7-9 to TRBJ2-1, with 7 bases lining up with TRBD2. The CDR3 has 16 residues. Unmatched junction bases numbered 12, after V lost 4 bases and J lost 6 bases. Looked up from germline, CDR1 is SEHNR and CDR2 is FQNEAQ (reference sequence). The CDR3 coding sequence is TGTGCCAGCAGCTCAGCGGGAAAGGGTCCGGGCAATGAGCAGTTCTTC. Protein product: CASSSAGKGPGNEQFF.

This chain connects TRBV5-1 to TRBJ2-3; TRBD2 matches at 7 bases. The V segment lost 1 base and the J segment 5 bases; nucleotides outside the gene matches: 10. From germline, CDR1 is SGHRS and CDR2 YFSETQ. The CDR3 is 16 residues long. The CDR3 region has the DNA TGCGCCAGCAGCTTGAGTCCTAGCGGTCCCGGAGATACGCAGTATTTT. Translated: CASSLSPSGPGDTQYF.

The chain couples TRBV29-1 to TRBJ1-2; the D is unclear. CDR1 is SQVTM and CDR2 is ANQGSEA in the germline V gene. The CDR3 contains 14 residues. Trimming shortened V by 1 base and J by 0 bases, and 9 bases separated the two germline ends. Here the CDR3 DNA reads TGCAGCGTTGAAGTGGCAGGAGCTAACTATGGCTACACCTTC. Translating it yields CSVEVAGANYGYTF. Looking up the rest from reference TRBV29-1 and TRBJ1-2 gives the full variable domain: SAVISQKPSRDICQRGTSLTIQCQVDSQVTMMFWYRQQPGQSLTLIATANQGSEATYESGFVIDKFPISRPNLTFSTLTVSNMSPEDSSIYLCSVEVAGANYGYTFGSGTRLTVV.

Comment on this clone: Distinct nucleotide sequences in the sample also encode this CDR3. The V call is TRBV18, the J call TRBJ2-7; perhaps TRBD2 as D (5 bases). The V end lost 3 bases, the J end lost 2 bases, and 11 bases lay between the germline ends. This CDR3 is built from 14 residues. Germline V gene sequence: CDR1 KGHSH, CDR2 LQKENI. CDR3 DNA sequence: TGTGCCAGCTCACCTGGACTCGCTACCTACGAGCAGTACTTC. This sequence encodes CASSPGLATYEQYF.

CDR3 nucleotides: TGTGCCAGCAGTGAGTGGGGGGTTGATGGCTACACCTTC. Translated, it gives CASSEWGVDGYTF. The chain joins TRBV25-1 to TRBJ1-2; D may be TRBD1 (5 bases). This CDR3 is built from 13 residues. Between the trimmed V and J ends, which lost 3 bases and 6 bases, there was a span of 11 bases. Germline V CDR1 and CDR2: MGHDK, SYGVNS.

This clone was detected a few times. V gene TRBV30 combines with J gene TRBJ2-3, with 9 bases aligning to TRBD2. V dropped 0 bases and J dropped 5; count of bases not matched to a gene: 3. CDR1 GTSNPN and CDR2 SVGIG come from the germline V gene (reference sequence). The CDR3 contains 14 residues. This CDR3 reads CAWSVKLAGDTQYF. CDR3 in DNA: TGTGCCTGGAGTGTAAAACTAGCGGGAGATACGCAGTATTTT.

V and J are TRBV7-6 and TRBJ2-1, with D uncertain. Germline lookup yields CDR1 SGHVS and CDR2 FNYEAQ. The CDR3 sequence is 12 residues long. The V end lost 5 bases, the J end lost 5 bases, and 7 bases lay between the germline ends. CDR3 amino acids: CASSLWNNEQFF. CDR3 DNA: TGTGCCAGCAGCCTATGGAACAATGAGCAGTTCTTC.

The chain recombines TRBV15 with TRBJ2-5; 8 bases are shared with TRBD2. Losses at the gene ends were 5 bases for V and 11 bases for J; bases not matched to a gene: 16. CDR1 and CDR2 from the germline V gene are LNHNV and YYDKDF (reference sequence). The CDR3 runs to 15 residues. Here the CDR3 reads CATSPSVGSGKVQYF. In DNA form, the CDR3 reads TGTGCCACCAGCCCGTCGGTGGGTAGCGGGAAGGTGCAGTACTTC.

The CDR3 reads CASSRGSGVGETQYF. DNA of the CDR3: TGTGCCAGCAGCCGGGGTAGCGGCGTAGGCGAGACCCAGTACTTC. The V call is TRBV7-3, the J call TRBJ2-5; TRBD2 might be the D (6 bases). The CDR3 runs 15 residues. Trimming stripped 5 bases from V and 5 bases from J, with 18 bases between. The germline CDR1 and CDR2 sequences are SGHTA and FQGTGA.

This clone was found a few times. V usage is TRBV4-2 and J usage is TRBJ2-1, with D tentatively TRBD2 (5 bases). V lost 1 base, J lost 7 bases, and 14 bases lay in between. The germline CDR1 and CDR2 sequences are LGHNA and YNFKEQ. This CDR3 is 15 amino acids long. The chain's CDR3 is CASSQARGERNEQFF. CDR3 DNA: TGTGCCAGCAGCCAAGCCCGGGGAGAACGTAATGAGCAGTTCTTC.

This clone appeared a few times. The rearrangement joins TRBV11-2 to TRBJ2-2; 9 positions agree with TRBD2. CDR1 is SGHAT and CDR2 is FQNNGV in the germline V gene. This CDR3 has 16 residues. Trimming at V came to 6 bases and at J to 5 bases, leaving 10 bases not matched to a gene. The CDR3, as DNA: TGTGCCAGCAGACTCGGCGGGAGCGGGAGGACCGGGGAGCTGTTTTTT. Its translation: CASRLGGSGRTGELFF.

The chain uses TRBV9 and TRBJ2-1, with D perhaps assigned TRBD1 or TRBD2 (6 bases each). V gave up 4 bases and J gave up 5 bases, with 16 bases separating them. In germline, CDR1 is SGDLS, CDR2 YYNGEE. The CDR3 sequence is 15 residues long. The CDR3 region is CASSSEGGIHNEQFF. The DNA for the CDR3 is TGTGCCAGCAGCTCAGAAGGGGGGATACACAATGAGCAGTTCTTC.

This clone was seen a few times. This chain uses TRBV5-1 with TRBJ2-7; D not resolved. The CDR3 is 13 residues long. Germline lookup yields CDR1 SGHRS and CDR2 YFSETQ. Trimming left V 0 bases short and J 5 bases short, with 9 bases between. The CDR3 region has the DNA TGCGCCAGCAGCTTGGGGATACCCGACGAGCAGTACTTC. Protein: CASSLGIPDEQYF.

This clone occurred a few times. V gene TRBV7-7 combines with J gene TRBJ2-2; possible D gene TRBD2, 6 bases. V dropped 2 bases and J dropped 7 bases, with 8 bases sitting between them. CDR1 is SSHAT and CDR2 is FNYEAQ in the germline V gene (reference sequence). This CDR3 contains 13 residues. The CDR3, as DNA: TGTGCCAGCAGCTTATGGGGGGACGGGGAGCTGTTTTTT. As protein: CASSLWGDGELFF.

The V gene is TRBV9, the J gene TRBJ1-4, with a tentative D call TRBD1 (5 bases). V lost 3 bases and J 7 bases, leaving 13 bases between the germline ends. This CDR3 is 14 amino acids long. Germline loops: CDR1 SGDLS, CDR2 YYNGEE. CDR3 bases: TGTGCCAGCAGCGGAAGCAGGGAGGGTGAAAAACTGTTTTTT. Its translation: CASSGSREGEKLFF.

In its sample, this clone was seen a few times. Other nucleotide sequences from this sample produce the same CDR3. This rearrangement joins TRBV9 to TRBJ2-3; D gene unclear. The ends were cut back, 4 bases at V and 0 bases at J, with 9 bases in the middle. The CDR3 contains 14 residues. Germline CDR1 and CDR2: SGDLS and YYNGEE. The CDR3 DNA reads TGTGCCAGCAGCCCTCGCGGCAGCACAGATACGCAGTATTTT. As protein: CASSPRGSTDTQYF.

This clone was seen more than once but under ten times. This chain joins TRBV19 and TRBJ1-1, with a possible D match to TRBD1 (6 bases). V shed 1 base and J shed 3 bases, with 9 bases lying between them. The CDR3 runs to 14 residues. Germline V lookup: CDR1 LNHDA, CDR2 SQIVND (reference sequence). The CDR3 nucleotides read TGTGCCAGTAGTATAGGTGGGGGCGACACTGAAGCTTTCTTT. Translating gives CASSIGGGDTEAFF.

The gene calls are TRBV9 and TRBJ2-1; no reliable D call. The CDR3 runs to 15 residues. Germline V gives CDR1 SGDLS, CDR2 YYNGEE. V lost 0 bases and J lost 0, with 7 bases in between. Here the CDR3 DNA reads TGTGCCAGCAGCGTAGTCAGCGCCTCCTACAATGAGCAGTTCTTC. Its translation: CASSVVSASYNEQFF.

V gene TRBV4-1 combines with J gene TRBJ2-4; TRBD1 matches at 9 bases. Germline-derived CDR1 and CDR2 are MGHRA and YSYEKL. Trimming removed 3 bases from V and 1 base from J; junction bases left unmatched: 1. CDR3 length equals 15 residues. The CDR3 region is CASSHGQGAKNIQYF. Written as DNA, the CDR3 is TGCGCCAGCAGCCACGGACAGGGGGCCAAAAACATTCAGTACTTC.

This clone came up many times. The rearrangement joins TRBV30 to TRBJ1-2, with a weak D call TRBD1 (5 bases). Germline CDR1 is GTSNPN and CDR2 is SVGIG (reference sequence). V shed 1 base and J shed 8 bases, with 17 bases lying between them. The CDR3 runs 14 residues. The CDR3 DNA reads as TGTGCCTGGAGTGAGATGTTGGGGCTCGCGGGCTACACCTTC. This codes for CAWSEMLGLAGYTF.

This clone turned up a few times. Other DNA sequences in the same sample also yield this CDR3. The chain links TRBV18 to TRBJ1-2; 7 nucleotides agree with TRBD1. Germline V gene lookup returns CDR1 KGHSH and CDR2 LQKENI. The junction had 4 bases not matched to a gene; V was cut back by 6 bases and J by 3 bases. This CDR3 spans 13 amino acids. The CDR3 region is CASSPGTDYGYTF. The CDR3 nucleotides read TGTGCCAGCTCCCCCGGGACAGACTATGGCTACACCTTC.

This clone was seen only a few times. The chain uses TRBV7-2 and TRBJ2-3; D gene ambiguous. Trimming took off 1 base at V and 4 bases at J, with 9 bases between the two ends. The CDR3 is 14 amino acids. CDR1 and CDR2 from the germline V gene are SGHTA and FQGNSA. DNA for the CDR3: TGTGCCAGCAGCTTAGACGGCTTTTCAGATACGCAGTATTTT. Amino acid sequence: CASSLDGFSDTQYF.

The chain joins TRBV6-1 to TRBJ2-3; no reliable D call. Germline V gene lookup returns CDR1 MNHNS and CDR2 SASEGT. With 0 bases removed from V and 9 bases from J, the gap between germline ends came to 10 bases. The CDR3 spans 13 residues. The CDR3 spells CASSEANGPTQYF. CDR3 bases: TGTGCCAGCAGTGAAGCGAACGGACCGACGCAGTATTTT.